This TCR beta chain was captured in a study of early T cells in non-severe SARS-CoV-2 infection. One entry per CDR3 protein, called by TCRdb with MiXCR from the 5' RACE reads. Of roughly 34,000 distinct CDR3 sequences listed, 6% to 7.5% are singletons. This CDR3 comprises 15 residues. V was shortened by 3 bases and J by 4 bases, with 16 bases between the two germline ends. Germline CDR1 and CDR2: DFQATT and SNEGSKA (reference sequence). This clonotype occurred a few times. This chain links TRBV20-1 with TRBJ2-1, with D perhaps TRBD1 or TRBD2 (6 bases each). Here the sequenced sample was whole blood, taken at baseline. The clonotype originates from an adult who was a healthcare worker with PCR-confirmed SARS-CoV-2 infection or an uninfected control (not recorded which). CDR3 sequence: CSARNRDFWYNEQFF. In DNA, the CDR3 is TGCAGTGCTAGGAACAGGGACTTTTGGTACAATGAGCAGTTCTTC.